These 12 T cell receptor beta chains came from one sample sequenced in a study of blood T cell repertoires in COVID-19. Method: immunoSEQ multiplex PCR; TCRdb's copy keeps in-frame clones and lacks some. The table lists 250,000 to 300,000 clones, about nine tenths of them singletons. Material: PBMCs or T cells enriched from blood (not recorded which). The source is a woman aged 35 to 49 with acute COVID-19.

The chain employs TRBV2 and TRBJ2-7, with 11 nucleotides matching TRBD2. There are 16 residues in the CDR3. Germline V gene lookup returns CDR1 SNHLY and CDR2 FYNNEI. V was pared by 4 bases and J by 4 bases, with 9 bases of the junction left unmatched. CDR3 amino acids: CASSGTSGLSSYEQYF. The CDR3 DNA follows: TGTGCCAGCAGTGGGACTAGCGGGCTCTCTTCTTACGAGCAGTACTTC.

This chain uses TRBV24-1 with TRBJ2-1, with TRBD2 matching 8 bases. Germline loops: CDR1 KGHDR, CDR2 SFDVKD. This CDR3 spans 14 amino acids. Trimming cost V 7 bases and J 7 bases; bases outside gene matches: 8. For the CDR3, the DNA is TGTGCCACCAGAGGTAGCGGGGCTGGTAATGAGCAGTTCTTC. Translating it yields CATRGSGAGNEQFF.

V and J are TRBV7-3 and TRBJ2-5; the match to TRBD2 covers 7 bases. V shed 2 bases, J shed 5 bases, and the junction held 5 bases outside the gene matches. Germline assignment: CDR1 SGHTA and CDR2 FQGTGA. CDR3 size: 14 residues. The CDR3 region has the DNA TGTGCCAGCAGCTTAGGCGGGAGTGGTGAGACCCAGTACTTC. Amino acids: CASSLGGSGETQYF.

The J gene is TRBJ1-6, the V gene TRBV30; possible D gene TRBD1, 5 bases. V lost 4 bases to trimming and J lost 9 bases, with 16 bases between them. This CDR3 is 14 amino acids long. Germline-derived CDR1 and CDR2 are GTSNPN and SVGIG (reference sequence). Here the CDR3 reads CAWTPWGRSSPLHF. The DNA for the CDR3 is TGTGCCTGGACGCCATGGGGCAGGAGTTCACCCCTCCACTTT.

This chain connects TRBV6-4 to TRBJ2-2; the D is unclear. The CDR3 contains 13 residues. Trimming removed 8 bases at V and 3 bases at J, with 10 bases between. Germline V CDR1 and CDR2: MRHNA, SNTAGT. The CDR3: CASGFRDTGELFF. Written as DNA, the CDR3 is TGTGCCAGCGGGTTCCGGGACACCGGGGAGCTGTTTTTT.

The rearrangement links TRBV7-9 to TRBJ2-2; no reliable D call. Per the germline V gene, CDR1 is SEHNR and CDR2 is FQNEAQ (reference sequence). CDR3 length: 13 residues. V gave up 6 bases and J gave up 5 bases, with 10 bases separating them. The CDR3 sequence: CASRLTVTGELFF. CDR3 sequence (DNA): TGTGCCAGCAGGCTAACAGTAACCGGGGAGCTGTTTTTT.

The V call is TRBV2, the J call TRBJ2-2, with D possibly TRBD2 on 5 matching bases. V lost 5 bases and J lost 4, with 17 bases in between. Germline V gene lookup returns CDR1 SNHLY and CDR2 FYNNEI. This CDR3 comprises 16 residues. The CDR3 coding sequence is TGTGCCAGCAGTTGGATTGGCAGCGGCGTCACCGGGGAGCTGTTTTTT. It encodes CASSWIGSGVTGELFF.

The chain recombines TRBV12-3 or TRBV12-4 with TRBJ1-5; D not certain. This CDR3 has 13 amino acids. Trimming took 2 bases from V and 9 from J, leaving 11 bases between them. The CDR3 DNA reads as TGTGCCAGCAGTTTAAAAGAGGGCGGGCCCCAGCATTTT. It codes for CASSLKEGGPQHF.

V gene TRBV6-6 combines with J gene TRBJ1-6; 7 bases are shared with TRBD1. This CDR3 has 15 amino acids. The germline V gene encodes CDR1 MNHNY and CDR2 SVGAGI (reference sequence). V shed 0 bases, J shed 7 bases, and the junction held 3 bases outside the gene matches. The CDR3 is CASSYSTGRNSPLHF. Written as DNA, the CDR3 is TGTGCCAGCAGTTACTCGACAGGGCGGAATTCACCCCTCCACTTT.

The CDR3 loop reads CASSQGTGVLYGYTF. For the CDR3, the DNA is TGTGCCAGCAGCCAAGGGACAGGAGTTCTCTATGGCTACACCTTC. The V and J genes are TRBV14 and TRBJ1-2; 7 positions agree with TRBD1. J lost 4 bases, V lost 1 base, and 6 bases had no gene match. Germline V gene sequence: CDR1 SGHDN, CDR2 FVKESK. This CDR3 has 15 amino acids.

Here the CDR3 DNA reads TGTGCCAGCAGCTTGGGCTTCCGGCGGGACTCCTACAATGAGCAGTTCTTC. This encodes CASSLGFRRDSYNEQFF. V usage is TRBV5-4 and J usage is TRBJ2-1; D is possibly TRBD2 (6 bases). In germline, CDR1 is SGHNT, CDR2 YYREEE (reference sequence). CDR3 size: 17 residues. V was clipped by 0 bases and J by 0 bases, with 13 bases between them. The entire variable domain, with the rest obtained from reference TRBV5-4 and TRBJ2-1, is as follows: ETGVTQSPTHLIKTRGQQVTLRCSSQSGHNTVSWYQQALGQGPQFIFQYYREEENGRGNFPPRFSGLQFPNYSSELNVNALELDDSALYLCASSLGFRRDSYNEQFFGPGTRLTVL.

This chain joins TRBV7-2 and TRBJ1-5, with D hard to call. V lost 7 bases to trimming and J lost 3 bases, with 13 bases between them. CDR1 and CDR2 (germline): SGHTA, FQGNSA. The CDR3 runs 14 residues. The CDR3 bases are TGTGCCAGCAACTCAGGTTTCCCCAATCAGCCCCAGCATTTT. Translating it yields CASNSGFPNQPQHF. Filled out from reference TRBV7-2 and TRBJ1-5, the complete variable domain reads GAGVSQSPSNKVTEKGKDVELRCDPISGHTALYWYRQSLGQGLEFLIYFQGNSAPDKSGLPSDRFSAERTGGSVSTLTIQRTQQEDSAVYLCASNSGFPNQPQHFGDGTRLSIL.